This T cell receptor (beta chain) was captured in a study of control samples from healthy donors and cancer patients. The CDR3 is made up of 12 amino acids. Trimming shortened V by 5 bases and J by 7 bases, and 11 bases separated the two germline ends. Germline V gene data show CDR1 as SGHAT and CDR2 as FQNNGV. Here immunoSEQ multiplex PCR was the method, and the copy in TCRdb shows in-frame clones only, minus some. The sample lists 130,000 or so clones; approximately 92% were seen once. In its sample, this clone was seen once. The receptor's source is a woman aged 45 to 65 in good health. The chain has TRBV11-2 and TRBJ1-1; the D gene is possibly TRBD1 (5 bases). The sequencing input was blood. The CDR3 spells CASSPGTVEAFF. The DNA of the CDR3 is TGTGCCAGCAGCCCAGGGACCGTTGAAGCTTTCTTT.